A selection of T cell receptor beta chains follows, all from one sample in a study of cytomegalovirus exposure and HLA in healthy donors. Method: immunoSEQ multiplex PCR; TCRdb's copy keeps in-frame clones and lacks some. The data hold 100,000 or so clones, with less than 80% observed a single time. Material for sequencing was PBMCs. These receptors were obtained from a young man in good health and CMV-seronegative. Each CDR3 is given with its conserved first and last residue. The order of the fields is D gene, V gene, J gene, clone size, CDR3 DNA, CDR3 protein. A D gene is named only where the DNA matches it firmly. Size is omitted from some rows. Given values are once, few, many or a class for expanded clones.

d_call: TRBD2; v_call: TRBV7-9; j_call: TRBJ2-7; clone_size: few; cdr3_nt: TGTGCCAGCAGCGCCCGGGGGGACGAGCAGTACTTC; cdr3_aa: CASSARGDEQYF
d_call: TRBD1; v_call: TRBV5-1; j_call: TRBJ1-1; clone_size: .; cdr3_nt: TGCGCCAGCAGCAGGGACAGGGGGCAAACTGAAGCTTTCTTT; cdr3_aa: CASSRDRGQTEAFF
d_call: .; v_call: TRBV6-1; j_call: TRBJ1-2; clone_size: .; cdr3_nt: TGTGCCAGCAGTGAAACAGGGAATGGCTACACCTTC; cdr3_aa: CASSETGNGYTF
d_call: TRBD1; v_call: TRBV5-4; j_call: TRBJ2-7; clone_size: .; cdr3_nt: TGTGCCAGCAGCTTCGGGACAGGAGATACCGAGCAGTACTTC; cdr3_aa: CASSFGTGDTEQYF
d_call: .; v_call: TRBV5-6; j_call: TRBJ2-1; clone_size: .; cdr3_nt: TGTGCCAGCAGCGGAGTTCCGGGAAGCTCCTACAATGAGCAGTTCTTC; cdr3_aa: CASSGVPGSSYNEQFF
d_call: TRBD1; v_call: TRBV10-3; j_call: TRBJ2-1; clone_size: .; cdr3_nt: TGTGCCATCAGTGAGTGGACAGGGGGCGCAGCAGCGGGAAACAATGAGCAGTTCTTC; cdr3_aa: CAISEWTGGAAAGNNEQFF
d_call: TRBD2; v_call: TRBV19; j_call: TRBJ2-3; clone_size: .; cdr3_nt: TGTGCCAGTAGCCTTGGGTGGACTAGGGTAACAGATACGCAGTATTTT; cdr3_aa: CASSLGWTRVTDTQYF
d_call: TRBD1; v_call: TRBV7-9; j_call: TRBJ1-4; clone_size: .; cdr3_nt: TGTGCCAGCAGTCCGACAGGGCGTGATGAAAAACTGTTTTTT; cdr3_aa: CASSPTGRDEKLFF
d_call: TRBD2; v_call: TRBV7-6; j_call: TRBJ2-7; clone_size: .; cdr3_nt: TGTGCCAGCAGCGCTGGGACTAGCGGGAAGGGCGAGCAGTACTTC; cdr3_aa: CASSAGTSGKGEQYF
d_call: .; v_call: TRBV5-1; j_call: TRBJ2-3; clone_size: .; cdr3_nt: TGCGCCAGCAGCTCTAGGGATACGCAGTATTTT; cdr3_aa: CASSSRDTQYF